This TCR beta chain comes out of a study of quantifying T cell responses using KT2 cells. Across the study: TCR alpha and beta constant-region primers primed reverse transcription of RNA.

The germline CDR1 and CDR2 sequences are SGHVS and FQNEAQ. The CDR3 sequence is 14 residues long. The V end lost 8 bases, the J end lost 9 bases, and 20 bases lay between the germline ends. The sample is PBMC spiked with counted cells of clone KT2. An oligo carrying a UMI was ligated to the cDNA 3' end. An equimolar mix of RC1.1 and RC1.2 primed the beta chain across TRBC1 and TRBC2. TCRdb used MiXCR to reprocess the UMI-ligation and nested PCR reads, holding one entry per CDR3 protein. The table includes about 30,000 distinct CDR3 sequences, roughly 7.2% detected once. Overall study findings and caveats: At about one KT2 cell per 100,000 PBMC, KT2 sequences were still detected. KT2 sequence counts showed saturation when very many KT2 cells were spiked in.

This clonotype was recorded many times. Its antigen is unidentified. The clonotype was recovered from a human donor. The chain links TRBV7-8 to TRBJ2-1; TRBD2 might be the D (7 bases). The sample was PBMCs spiked with cells of the T cell clone KT2. The CDR3 DNA reads as TGTGCCAGCCACTTACGGCGGGGAGGGGGTGAGCAGTTCTTC. This codes for CASHLRRGGGEQFF.